This entry describes one T cell receptor beta chain. It may be a read error: a sequence one base away is much more abundant. This CDR3 comprises 16 residues. Germline V CDR1 and CDR2: DFQATT, SNEGSKA (reference sequence). The data belong to a study of kidney transplant recipient with SARS-CoV-2 infection. From the reads, TCRdb called clonotypes with MiXCR, one entry per CDR3 protein. The sample holds about 240,000 distinct CDR3 sequences, about 30% seen once. The source of this sequence is a male patient in his thirties who had COVID-19 and was a kidney transplant recipient. T cells may partly derive from the graft donor. Sequenced material: a blood sample, taken at baseline and on day 111 from a kidney transplant recipient. The chain couples TRBV20-1 to TRBJ1-6, with D possibly TRBD1 on 6 matching bases. In DNA, the CDR3 is TGCGGTGCTAGAGACCTACAGGGAACCTATAATTCACCCCTCCACTTT. Protein product: CGARDLQGTYNSPLHF.